The 30 T cell receptor beta chains below come from one sample, sequenced in a study of T cell repertoires in cytomegalovirus infection. TCRdb re-analysed the reads in MiXCR, keeping a single row per CDR3 protein. The top ten clones hold 3.5% to 4.5% of a sample with approximately 320,000 distinct CDR3 sequences, 8% to 10% of them seen once. The sample consisted of PBMCs. The source of these receptors is a human donor in good health (CMV status not recorded). Some clones in this sample may be carry-over from other donors' samples.

This clonotype was recorded many times. V and J are TRBV7-2 and TRBJ2-1; 9 bases map to TRBD1. Germline CDR1 is SGHTA and CDR2 is FQGNSA. With V trimmed by 4 bases and J by 3 bases, 7 bases remained unmatched. The CDR3 runs 16 residues. CDR3 in amino acids: CASSSAGTGIYNEQFF. CDR3 nucleotides: TGTGCCAGCAGCTCCGCCGGGACAGGGATCTACAATGAGCAGTTCTTC. Full variable domain (rest looked up from reference TRBV7-2 and TRBJ2-1): GAGVSQSPSNKVTEKGKDVELRCDPISGHTALYWYRQSLGQGLEFLIYFQGNSAPDKSGLPSDRFSAERTGGSVSTLTIQRTQQEDSAVYLCASSSAGTGIYNEQFFGPGTRLTVL.

The rearrangement joins TRBV20-1 to TRBJ1-5, with 9 bases aligning to TRBD1. V lost 6 bases and J lost 1; bases outside the gene matches: 7. The CDR3 covers 15 residues. The germline V gene has CDR1 DFQATT and CDR2 SNEGSKA (reference sequence). The CDR3 is CSAGPGQGSNQPQHF. Here the CDR3 DNA reads TGCAGTGCCGGACCGGGACAGGGAAGCAATCAGCCCCAGCATTTT.

This chain connects TRBV20-1 to TRBJ1-5; tentatively, D is TRBD1 (5 bases). Germline lookup yields CDR1 DFQATT and CDR2 SNEGSKA (reference sequence). V lost 1 base and J lost 3, with 13 bases in between. The CDR3 spans 15 residues. The CDR3 bases are TGCAGTGCTAGAGGGAGGGGCCAGAACAATCAGCCCCAGCATTTT. This codes for CSARGRGQNNQPQHF.

This clonotype was found many times. The chain uses TRBV28 and TRBJ2-5, with TRBD2 as a possible D gene (6 bases). CDR1 MDHEN and CDR2 SYDVKM come from the germline V gene. The CDR3 contains 15 residues. Deletions cut 2 bases from V and 5 bases from J, with 15 bases between. This CDR3 is CASSLGGTPSETQYF. The DNA of the CDR3 is TGTGCCAGCAGTTTAGGAGGGACTCCAAGTGAGACCCAGTACTTC.

This clonotype was detected only a few times. V gene TRBV27 combines with J gene TRBJ2-7; D is unclear. Trimming stripped 8 bases from V and 4 bases from J, with 21 bases between. Germline V gene lookup returns CDR1 MNHEY and CDR2 SMNVEV (reference sequence). The CDR3 contains 15 residues. CDR3 DNA sequence: TGTGCCAGCTCCCCCGGGCGCGTATTTGGGTACGAGCAGTACTTC. It is translated as CASSPGRVFGYEQYF.

This clonotype was detected many times. This chain joins TRBV7-8 and TRBJ1-4, with D tentatively TRBD1 (6 bases). Germline V lookup: CDR1 SGHVS, CDR2 FQNEAQ. V lost 5 bases and J lost 5, with 18 bases in between. This CDR3 spans 16 amino acids. The CDR3: CASSQRGRAENEKLFF. CDR3 bases: TGTGCCAGCAGCCAGAGGGGGAGGGCGGAGAATGAAAAACTGTTTTTT.

Details on this clonotype: A clone one base away is much larger, so this may be a read error. This sequence joins TRBV7-2 and TRBJ2-7; unclear D gene. This CDR3 has 12 amino acids. The germline CDR1 and CDR2 sequences are SGHTA and FQGNSA. The DNA for the CDR3 is TGTTCCAGCAGCTTAGAGTGGTACGAGCAGTACTTC. Encoded protein: CSSSLEWYEQYF.

This chain joins TRBV29-1 and TRBJ1-4, with no clear D. V was shortened by 7 bases and J by 0 bases, with 6 bases between the two germline ends. CDR1 SQVTM and CDR2 ANQGSEA come from the germline V gene. This CDR3 comprises 12 residues. CDR3 coding DNA: TGCAGCGGGGCAGCAACTAATGAAAAACTGTTTTTT. Translation gives CSGAATNEKLFF.

The rearrangement joins TRBV20-1 to TRBJ1-6; the D gene is possibly TRBD1 (6 bases). Looked up from germline, CDR1 is DFQATT and CDR2 is SNEGSKA (reference sequence). V lost 2 bases to trimming and J lost 0 bases, with 11 bases between them. CDR3 length: 16 residues. In DNA, the CDR3 is TGCAGTGCTAGAATAGGGGGGAGCTCCTATAATTCACCCCTCCACTTT. Its protein product is CSARIGGSSYNSPLHF.

In its sample, this clonotype was seen many times. In DNA, the CDR3 is TGTGCCAGCCAGTGGCGCGGCAATCAGCCCCAGCATTTT. Encoded protein: CASQWRGNQPQHF. The chain has TRBV28 and TRBJ1-5; no clear D gene. The V and J ends lost 8 bases and 2 bases respectively, with 10 bases between them. The germline V gene encodes CDR1 MDHEN and CDR2 SYDVKM. The CDR3 length is 13 residues.

Only a few counts were recorded for this clonotype. V is TRBV7-3 and J is TRBJ2-6, with D unresolved. V was trimmed by 5 bases and J by 0 bases, leaving 14 bases between them. Germline V lookup: CDR1 SGHTA, CDR2 FQGTGA. This CDR3 is built from 17 residues. This chain's CDR3 is CASSPQATSSGANVLTF. DNA of the CDR3: TGTGCCAGCAGCCCGCAGGCTACCTCCTCTGGGGCCAACGTCCTGACTTTC.

The table lists this clonotype with a few counts. The chain uses TRBV7-8 and TRBJ1-4; D call uncertain. Looked up from germline, CDR1 is SGHVS and CDR2 is FQNEAQ. Trimming stripped 1 base from V and 8 bases from J, with 5 bases between. The CDR3 length is 12 residues. The CDR3 sequence: CASSLVREKLFF. The CDR3 DNA reads TGTGCCAGCAGCTTAGTTAGGGAAAAACTGTTTTTT.

The table lists this clonotype with a few counts. The J gene is TRBJ2-5, the V gene TRBV20-1; a weak D match, TRBD1 (6 bases). CDR1 and CDR2 from the germline V gene are DFQATT and SNEGSKA (reference sequence). The CDR3 spans 13 residues. Trimming took off 7 bases at V and 3 bases at J, with 15 bases between the two ends. CDR3 coding DNA: TGCAGTGGGGCGGAACGGGACAAAGAGACCCAGTACTTC. Translation: CSGAERDKETQYF.

This clonotype was detected a few times. The chain is built from TRBV7-9 and TRBJ2-5; D uncertain. CDR1 and CDR2 from the germline V gene are SEHNR and FQNEAQ (reference sequence). The CDR3 is made up of 15 amino acids. V lost 7 bases, J lost 2 bases, and 17 bases lay in between. The DNA for the CDR3 is TGTGCCAGCACCACCTCAAAGGATGGGCAAGAGACCCAGTACTTC. Its protein product is CASTTSKDGQETQYF.

This rearrangement joins TRBV30 to TRBJ2-3, with D tentatively TRBD1 (5 bases). Trimming cost V 0 bases and J 5 bases, with 12 bases left between them. The V gene's germline CDR1 is GTSNPN and CDR2 SVGIG (reference sequence). The CDR3 is 14 amino acids. The CDR3 sequence is CAWSVSGLGDTQYF. CDR3 nucleotides: TGTGCCTGGAGTGTATCAGGGCTCGGAGATACGCAGTATTTT.

This clonotype was seen repeatedly, ten times or more. The rearrangement links TRBV7-8 to TRBJ1-1, with D possibly matching TRBD1 (6 bases). CDR3 size: 14 residues. V dropped 4 bases and J dropped 1 base, with 10 bases sitting between them. CDR1 is SGHVS, CDR2 FQNEAQ, per germline. The CDR3 loop is CASSYPGANTEAFF. In DNA form, the CDR3 reads TGTGCCAGCAGCTATCCAGGGGCGAACACTGAAGCTTTCTTT. Using reference TRBV7-8 and TRBJ1-1 for the parts outside the CDR3, the full variable domain is GAGVSQSPRYKVAKRGQDVALRCDPISGHVSLFWYQQALGQGPEFLTYFQNEAQLDKSGLPSDRFFAERPEGSVSTLKIQRTQQEDSAVYLCASSYPGANTEAFFGQGTRLTVV.

This clonotype showed up just a few times. The gene calls are TRBV11-1 and TRBJ2-1; 7 nucleotides match TRBD2. Germline lookup yields CDR1 SGHAT and CDR2 FQDESV (reference sequence). With 7 bases clipped from V and 2 bases from J, the junction kept 14 bases outside the gene matches. The CDR3 extends over 17 amino acids. This chain's CDR3 is CASTPSARGRAYNEQFF. The CDR3 coding sequence is TGTGCCAGCACCCCCAGCGCACGTGGGAGGGCCTACAATGAGCAGTTCTTC.

Concerning this clonotype: This may stem from a read error, because a much larger clone lies one nucleotide away. No conserved phenylalanine or tryptophan is present at the end of the CDR3, so a read error is the likely explanation. The V call is TRBV4-3, the J call TRBJ1-4, with 8 bases that match TRBD1. CDR3 length: 17 residues. V shed 7 bases and J 7 bases; nucleotides not matched to a gene: 17. Germline assignment: CDR1 LGHNA and CDR2 YSLEER. Here the CDR3 DNA reads TGCGCCAGCAAATACACGGGGGACAGGAGCTATATTGAAAAACTGTTTGTT. Protein sequence: CASKYTGDRSYIEKLFV.

At least ten counts were recorded for this clonotype. This chain joins TRBV12-3 or TRBV12-4 and TRBJ1-1; D may be TRBD1 (6 bases). The V gene lost 5 bases and the J gene lost 3 bases, with 13 bases spanning the gap. The CDR3 spans 14 residues. In nucleotides, the CDR3 is TGTGCCAGCAGTCTCAGGGGATTGGACACTGAAGCTTTCTTT. This translates into CASSLRGLDTEAFF.

This clonotype was seen a few times. The chain links TRBV7-6 to TRBJ2-7; D is possibly TRBD1 (6 bases). The V and J ends lost 3 bases and 2 bases respectively, with 11 bases between them. Germline V gene sequence: CDR1 SGHVS, CDR2 FNYEAQ. The CDR3 totals 14 residues. The CDR3 nucleotides are TGTGCCAGCAGCTTCGACGGACAGACCTACGAGCAGTACTTC. Protein product: CASSFDGQTYEQYF.

This clonotype was observed a few times. The CDR3 loop is CASSSDAYTQYF. The CDR3 region has the DNA TGTGCCAGCAGTTCCGACGCGTATACGCAGTATTTT. V gene TRBV28 combines with J gene TRBJ2-3; the D is unclear. V was cut by 4 bases and J by 7 bases, with 9 bases left in between. The germline V gene has CDR1 MDHEN and CDR2 SYDVKM. The CDR3 has 12 residues.

This clonotype was recorded many times. The chain links TRBV7-2 to TRBJ2-5, with 9 bases identical to TRBD2. This CDR3 has 16 amino acids. V was pared by 3 bases and J by 4 bases, with 9 bases of the junction left unmatched. From germline, CDR1 is SGHTA and CDR2 FQGNSA. The CDR3, as DNA: TGTGCCAGCAGCTTCCGCGGGGGGGCCGTGGGAGAGACCCAGTACTTC. Translation: CASSFRGGAVGETQYF.

Only a few counts were recorded for this clonotype. This sequence joins TRBV11-2 and TRBJ2-7; perhaps TRBD1 as D (6 bases). The CDR3 extends over 14 amino acids. V was trimmed by 5 bases and J by 5 bases, leaving 16 bases between them. Per germline, CDR1 SGHAT and CDR2 FQNNGV. DNA of the CDR3: TGTGCCAGCAGCGCCTCTGACAGGCCCCACGAGCAGTACTTC. It specifies CASSASDRPHEQYF.

The chain combines TRBV5-6 with TRBJ1-6; D is ambiguous. The CDR3 covers 15 residues. Trimming removed 0 bases from V and 8 bases from J, with 12 bases in between. CDR1 SGHDT and CDR2 YYEEEE come from the germline V gene. The CDR3 bases are TGTGCCAGCAGCTTGGGGCAATTAAGTTATTCACCCCTCCACTTT. This sequence encodes CASSLGQLSYSPLHF.

This clonotype has only a few counts. This chain uses TRBV12-3 or TRBV12-4 with TRBJ2-7; D is unresolved. This CDR3 comprises 13 residues. The V end was cut by 3 bases, the J end by 4 bases, with 10 bases between. CDR3 amino acids: CASSLSQIYEQYF. The CDR3 DNA reads as TGTGCCAGCAGTTTGTCCCAAATTTACGAGCAGTACTTC.

Only a few counts were recorded for this clonotype. The chain joins TRBV11-2 to TRBJ1-2; no definite D call. The germline V gene has CDR1 SGHAT and CDR2 FQNNGV. This CDR3 comprises 13 residues. Deletions cut 5 bases from V and 4 bases from J, with 11 bases between. The CDR3 reads CASSPNNGYGYTF. The CDR3, as DNA: TGTGCCAGCAGCCCAAACAACGGCTATGGCTACACCTTC. The full variable domain, in which reference TRBV11-2 and TRBJ1-2 provide the parts outside the CDR3, is EAGVAQSPRYKIIEKRQSVAFWCNPISGHATLYWYQQILGQGPKLLIQFQNNGVVDDSQLPKDRFSAERLKGVDSTLKIQPAKLEDSAVYLCASSPNNGYGYTFGSGTRLTVV.

This clonotype was seen repeatedly, ten times or more. The CDR3 spells CASSPTGSDSPLHF. CDR3 sequence (DNA): TGTGCCAGCAGCCCAACAGGGTCGGATTCACCCCTCCACTTT. The J gene is TRBJ1-6, the V gene TRBV7-3; tentative D call: TRBD1 (6 bases). The CDR3 length is 14 residues. Trimming removed 5 bases from V and 8 bases from J, with 13 bases in between. Germline CDR1 reads SGHTA; CDR2 reads FQGTGA.

In its sample, this clonotype was seen many times. The V call is TRBV7-2, the J call TRBJ2-7; 7 nucleotides line up with TRBD1. The CDR3 sequence is 18 residues long. Germline CDR1 SGHTA, CDR2 FQGNSA. V was pared by 1 base and J by 3 bases, with 15 bases of the junction left unmatched. This CDR3 is CASSLGFGSGQQIYEQYF. In DNA form, the CDR3 reads TGTGCCAGCAGCTTAGGTTTTGGATCGGGACAGCAAATCTACGAGCAGTACTTC.

This clonotype showed up many times. V gene TRBV19 combines with J gene TRBJ2-3, with D perhaps given as TRBD1 or TRBD2 (5 bases each). The CDR3 has 14 amino acids. Germline CDR1 reads LNHDA; CDR2 reads SQIVND (reference sequence). Between the trimmed V and J ends, which lost 2 bases and 6 bases, there was a span of 12 bases. The CDR3: CASSIRRGADTQYF. The CDR3 nucleotides read TGTGCCAGTAGTATACGGCGAGGGGCGGATACGCAGTATTTT.

This clonotype was counted only a few times. The V gene is TRBV19, the J gene TRBJ1-2; no definite D call. Germline V gene data show CDR1 as LNHDA and CDR2 as SQIVND (reference sequence). V was shortened by 1 base and J by 0 bases, with 9 bases between the two germline ends. This CDR3 region has 15 residues. The DNA for the CDR3 is TGTGCCAGTAGTATAGGCAGGAGAGCTAACTATGGCTACACCTTC. This encodes CASSIGRRANYGYTF.